This T cell receptor beta chain stems from a study of blood T cell repertoires in COVID-19 (TCRdb year 2020). As for the study more broadly: Collaborator samples came from the United States, Italy and Spain and covered acute and convalescent phases of COVID-19. Where HLA class I and class II types were available, the types were taken from metadata supplied by the sample provider, not from assay-based typing. The prospective study material was composed of cDNA or gDNA derived from T cells, B-cell-depleted T cells, or PBMCs. The dataset comprised deeply sampled blood TCRbeta repertoires from subjects exposed to, actively infected with, or recovered from COVID-19. The samples were drawn from two sources: the first 160 participants of the ongoing ImmuneRACE study, and 1,254 subjects contributed by 6 global collaborators. The sample metadata nearly always contained a de-identified subject ID, COVID-19 status, age in years and sex. The repertoires were made available in a free public database intended to serve as a resource for research on the immune response to SARS-CoV-2.

CDR1 SNHLY and CDR2 FYNNEI were looked up in the germline V gene. Including cysteine and phenylalanine, the CDR3 has 12 amino acids. Only the CDR3 portion is preserved as DNA: 36 bases, with reading frame beginning at the first base. The V and J ends are trimmed by 6 bases and 2 bases, leaving 5 bases between them. Enrolling through a virtual design, the prospective study's participants ranged in age from roughly 18 to 89 years and lived across more than 20 United States geographic areas. In the prospective study, participants were assigned to cohorts based on the clinical history participants reported in a screening survey and a study questionnaire. Recovered participants in ImmuneRACE Cohort 3 were defined by two consecutive negative NP/OP PCR tests, clearance by a healthcare professional, or resolution of symptoms. Each participant in the prospective study had whole blood, serum and a nasopharyngeal or oropharyngeal swab collected by mobile phlebotomists. Prospective study participants could optionally give additional blood draws and questionnaires over a 2-month period. Before DNA extraction, prospective study blood samples were shipped either frozen or at room temperature.

The immunoSEQ Assay, a bias-controlled multiplex PCR, was used to amplify TCRbeta CDR3 regions from genomic DNA. On the authors' methods: Within the assay, amplification of reference gene primers was used to estimate how many nucleated cells each sample contained. Sequence reads were collapsed and filtered to measure the absolute abundance of every unique TCRbeta CDR3 rearrangement. For each sample, productive Simpson clonality was calculated by taking the square root of Simpson's diversity index across productive rearrangements. TCRdb obtained this table from immuneACCESS and retained in-frame rearrangements with V and J assigned. These tables miss some clones; where compared with another copy, unresolved V genes account for less than half of the shortfall, and the remainder is unexplained. V and J calls and clone size come straight from that table; D and trimming were deduced from the DNA. Across this sample there are roughly 310,000 clones, with more than 90% seen only once. In total, the top ten clones hold around 2.5% of the sample.

Note on this clone: Its antigen specificity is not known. Base qualities are missing; no much larger clone stands one base away.

The full study reports these points: The quantity of clinical and demographic metadata differed by source and by participant and was supplied without curation.

This receptor chain uses TRBV2 and TRBJ1-5, with the identity of the D gene unclear. The sequencing input was PBMCs or T cells enriched from blood (not recorded which). The source is a man between 60 and 70 years old who had recovered from COVID-19. The DNA sequence is given as TGTGCCAGCAGGGCGGGCAATCAGCCCCAGCATTTT. It is translated as CASRAGNQPQHF.